The 24 T cell receptor beta chains presented below share a single source sample, sequenced in a study. TCRdb itself ran the 5' RACE reads through MiXCR, one entry per CDR3 protein. The table lists over 6,500 distinct CDR3 sequences, roughly half of them singletons, with less than 4% in the top ten. The sequenced sample consisted of naive CD4+ T cells sorted from a lymph node. The subset is: naive CD4+ T cells, CD4+CD45RA+CD25-. The receptors were gathered from a female donor with breast cancer.

V is TRBV7-3 and J is TRBJ2-2; no clear D gene. CDR3 length: 12 residues. Germline CDR1 reads SGHTA; CDR2 reads FQGTGA. V lost 4 bases and J 6 bases, leaving 6 bases between the germline ends. The CDR3 DNA reads as TGTGCCAGCAGCTCCCGGGCCGGGGAGCTGTTTTTT. Protein: CASSSRAGELFF. Drawing the rest from reference TRBV7-3 and TRBJ2-2, the complete variable domain is GAGVSQTPSNKVTEKGKYVELRCDPISGHTALYWYRQSLGQGPEFLIYFQGTGAADDSGLPNDRFFAVRPEGSVSTLKIQRTERGDSAVYLCASSSRAGELFFGEGSRLTVL.

About this clonotype itself: In this CDR3 the conserved last residue, phenylalanine or tryptophan, is missing, so a read error is likely. The chain carries TRBV12-3 or TRBV12-4 and TRBJ1-5, with D possibly matching TRBD1 (5 bases). This CDR3 contains 16 residues. V was cut by 2 bases and J by 4 bases, with 15 bases left in between. CDR3 DNA sequence: TGTGCCAGCAGTTTAAACCTTCCGGGGGGAAATCAGCCCCAGCATTCT. The encoded protein is CASSLNLPGGNQPQHS.

This clonotype came up a few times. The gene calls are TRBV7-8 and TRBJ2-7, with 7 bases lining up with TRBD2. The germline V gene encodes CDR1 SGHVS and CDR2 FQNEAQ. CDR3 length equals 14 residues. V was pared by 2 bases and J by 3 bases, with 4 bases of the junction left unmatched. The DNA for the CDR3 is TGTGCCAGCAGCTTACGGGACTATATCTACGAGCAGTACTTC. It translates to CASSLRDYIYEQYF.

The chain recombines TRBV3-1 with TRBJ1-1; D is unresolved. The germline V and J ends were trimmed by 0 bases and 5 bases, with 7 bases remaining between them. From germline, CDR1 is LGHDT and CDR2 YNNKEL (reference sequence). The CDR3 totals 13 residues. CDR3 nucleotides: TGTGCCAGCAGCCAAGACTTGAGTACTGAAGCTTTCTTT. Its protein is CASSQDLSTEAFF.

This clonotype was seen more than once but under ten times. The J gene is TRBJ1-6, the V gene TRBV20-1, with D perhaps TRBD1 (5 bases). Germline values: CDR1 DFQATT, CDR2 SNEGSKA (reference sequence). Trimming cost V 4 bases and J 10 bases, with 14 bases left between them. The CDR3 is 13 residues long. The CDR3 is CSATSAGLSPLHF. As DNA, the CDR3 is TGCAGTGCTACGTCGGCAGGGCTATCACCCCTCCACTTT.

The gene calls are TRBV11-2 and TRBJ2-7, with a weak D call TRBD2 (6 bases). The V gene lost 1 base and the J gene lost 4 bases, with 17 bases spanning the gap. Germline CDR1 SGHAT, CDR2 FQNNGV. This CDR3 has 16 residues. The CDR3 bases are TGTGCCAGCAGCTTAGCTGGGACTTTTTTCCCTTACGAGCAGTACTTC. Translating it yields CASSLAGTFFPYEQYF.

In this sample, this clonotype turned up a few times. The CDR3 loop is CASSPLATNRETQYF. The DNA of the CDR3 is TGTGCCAGCAGCCCTCTAGCGACCAACCGGGAGACCCAGTACTTC. J is TRBJ2-5 and V is TRBV9; possible D gene TRBD2, 6 bases. CDR1 is SGDLS, CDR2 YYNGEE, per germline. V was cut by 4 bases and J by 5 bases, with 18 bases left in between. There are 15 residues in the CDR3.

The DNA for the CDR3 is TGTGCCAGCAGAACAGGGGGCCAAGAGACCCAGTACTTC. It yields the protein CASRTGGQETQYF. The chain employs TRBV6-5 and TRBJ2-5; 8 nucleotides line up with TRBD1. In germline, CDR1 is MNHEY, CDR2 SVGAGI. The CDR3 totals 13 residues. With V trimmed by 6 bases and J by 1 base, 1 base remained unmatched.

This sequence joins TRBV4-1 and TRBJ2-4; no reliable D call. Trimming stripped 4 bases from V and 5 bases from J, with 15 bases between. CDR3 length equals 15 residues. Germline CDR1 reads MGHRA; CDR2 reads YSYEKL. The chain's CDR3 is CASSRLWGSENIQYF. The CDR3 region has the DNA TGCGCCAGCAGCCGTTTATGGGGATCGGAAAACATTCAGTACTTC.

The chain combines TRBV4-2 with TRBJ2-5; 9 positions agree with TRBD2. Per germline, CDR1 LGHNA and CDR2 YNFKEQ. The CDR3 totals 17 residues. Germline trimming cut 1 base from V and 5 bases from J; bases unmatched to any gene: 11. CDR3 protein: CASSQVSGGGARETQYF. CDR3 nucleotides: TGTGCCAGCAGCCAAGTTTCAGGCGGGGGGGCTCGGGAGACCCAGTACTTC.

This clonotype came up a few times. The rearrangement links TRBV7-6 to TRBJ1-5, with D possibly TRBD1 on 5 matching bases. The CDR3 spans 15 residues. Germline V gene sequence: CDR1 SGHVS, CDR2 FNYEAQ. Trimming took off 1 base at V and 4 bases at J, with 11 bases between the two ends. CDR3 DNA: TGTGCCAGCAGCTTAGGAACCAGGGAAAATCAGCCCCAGCATTTT. Its translation: CASSLGTRENQPQHF.

V usage is TRBV20-1 and J usage is TRBJ1-4; D ambiguous. V lost 2 bases and J lost 3, with 16 bases in between. The CDR3 totals 16 residues. Germline CDR1 is DFQATT and CDR2 is SNEGSKA (reference sequence). DNA for the CDR3: TGCAGTGCTAGACCATCGCGTGGTGCAGCTAATGAAAAACTGTTTTTT. It encodes CSARPSRGAANEKLFF.

The chain combines TRBV6-5 with TRBJ2-1, with 12 bases aligning to TRBD2. This CDR3 is built from 15 residues. Germline-derived CDR1 and CDR2 are MNHEY and SVGAGI. V shed 5 bases, J shed 4 bases, and the junction held 3 bases outside the gene matches. This chain's CDR3 is CASSLLAGGYNEQFF. CDR3 DNA: TGTGCCAGCAGTCTACTAGCGGGGGGTTACAATGAGCAGTTCTTC.

The J gene is TRBJ2-1, the V gene TRBV4-2; the match to TRBD2 covers 10 bases. V was pared by 0 bases and J by 7 bases, with 6 bases of the junction left unmatched. CDR1 LGHNA and CDR2 YNFKEQ come from the germline V gene. The CDR3 runs 16 residues. The CDR3 bases are TGTGCCAGCAGCCAAGATTCCAGCGGGGGGGATAATGAGCAGTTCTTC. Translating it yields CASSQDSSGGDNEQFF.

The chain employs TRBV20-1 and TRBJ2-3, with D possibly TRBD2 on 5 matching bases. Germline assignment: CDR1 DFQATT and CDR2 SNEGSKA (reference sequence). V dropped 0 bases and J dropped 10 bases, with 14 bases sitting between them. The CDR3 extends over 13 amino acids. The CDR3 region is CSARDARGQAQYF. The CDR3, as DNA: TGCAGTGCTAGAGACGCGAGAGGGCAGGCGCAGTATTTT.

The J gene is TRBJ2-5, the V gene TRBV5-1; D gene unclear. V was trimmed by 0 bases and J by 5 bases, leaving 11 bases between them. The CDR3 is 14 amino acids. The germline gives CDR1 SGHRS, CDR2 YFSETQ. As DNA, the CDR3 is TGCGCCAGCAGCTTGGACTCAGATTCGGAGACCCAGTACTTC. It codes for CASSLDSDSETQYF.

The rearrangement joins TRBV20-1 to TRBJ1-2; no definite D call. Per germline, CDR1 DFQATT and CDR2 SNEGSKA (reference sequence). This CDR3 is built from 12 residues. V dropped 6 bases and J dropped 4 bases, with 12 bases sitting between them. This CDR3 is CSAPGPLYGYTF. The CDR3 DNA reads TGCAGTGCACCCGGGCCTCTCTATGGCTACACCTTC.

The chain carries TRBV7-3 and TRBJ2-6; tentatively, D is TRBD2 (7 bases). V lost 4 bases and J lost 3, with 16 bases in between. The CDR3 runs to 17 residues. The germline V gene has CDR1 SGHTA and CDR2 FQGTGA. The CDR3 DNA reads TGTGCCAGCAGCTCCTCGTGGGGGGGCCGTGGGGCCAACGTCCTGACTTTC. It is translated as CASSSSWGGRGANVLTF.

The gene calls are TRBV7-8 and TRBJ2-3; D ambiguous. Germline CDR1 SGHVS, CDR2 FQNEAQ. This CDR3 has 15 residues. V lost 1 base, J lost 2 bases, and 10 bases lay in between. The CDR3 nucleotides read TGTGCCAGCAGCTTAGTTCCCATAAACACAGATACGCAGTATTTT. Translated, it gives CASSLVPINTDTQYF.

The chain combines TRBV3-1 with TRBJ2-4, with 8 bases identical to TRBD2. CDR3 size: 15 residues. Germline CDR1 LGHDT, CDR2 YNNKEL (reference sequence). J gave up 10 bases and V 0 bases, and 8 bases lay outside the gene matches. CDR3 in amino acids: CASSQDEGPGGIQYF. CDR3 coding DNA: TGTGCCAGCAGCCAAGACGAGGGGCCGGGAGGGATTCAGTACTTC.

With respect to this clonotype: The junction departs from the called germline gene at one end, perhaps through a read error. The gene calls are TRBV4-2 and TRBJ1-4; no firm D call. This CDR3 is 16 amino acids long. Per the germline V gene, CDR1 is LGHNA and CDR2 is YNFKEQ. This CDR3 is CVSSPKTGATNEKLFF. The CDR3 coding sequence is TGTGTCAGCAGCCCGAAAACGGGTGCAACTAATGAAAAACTGTTTTTT.

This clonotype has a handful of counts. The V gene is TRBV5-1, the J gene TRBJ1-1, with 8 bases lining up with TRBD1. V shed 0 bases and J 1 base; nucleotides not matched to a gene: 5. The CDR3 sequence is 16 residues long. Germline CDR1 is SGHRS and CDR2 is YFSETQ. CDR3 sequence (DNA): TGCGCCAGCAGCTTGGCGGCAGGGGGCTCGAACACTGAAGCTTTCTTT. It yields the protein CASSLAAGGSNTEAFF. The complete variable domain, with remaining parts taken from reference TRBV5-1 and TRBJ1-1, reads KAGVTQTPRYLIKTRGQQVTLSCSPISGHRSVSWYQQTPGQGLQFLFEYFSETQRNKGNFPGRFSGRQFSNSRSEMNVSTLELGDSALYLCASSLAAGGSNTEAFFGQGTRLTVV.

The chain recombines TRBV7-6 with TRBJ2-5; tentative D call: TRBD2 (5 bases). The CDR3 runs to 12 residues. The V gene's germline CDR1 is SGHVS and CDR2 FNYEAQ. Trimming stripped 11 bases from V and 1 base from J, with 11 bases between. Here the CDR3 DNA reads TGTGCCGGCGGTAGCGCCCAAGAGACCCAGTACTTC. Residues: CAGGSAQETQYF.

For this clonotype: A junction boundary mismatches the germline segment, possibly from a read error. V usage is TRBV7-7 and J usage is TRBJ2-1; D is possibly TRBD1 (6 bases). Germline V gene data show CDR1 as SSHAT and CDR2 as FNYEAQ (reference sequence). This CDR3 has 13 residues. CDR3 sequence (DNA): TGTGCTAGCAGCTCCAATACAGGGAATGAGCAGTTCTTC. It yields the protein CASSSNTGNEQFF.